This T cell receptor beta chain was sequenced in a study of T cells in localized non-small cell lung cancer. Broader study findings: Those with higher blood T cell density had longer overall survival. Uninvolved adjacent lung showed higher T cell clonality than tumor.

Measured with immunoSEQ multiplex PCR; TCRdb has only the in-frame clones, and not every one. The profile shows tens of thousands of clones, about four fifths of them singletons. Germline V gene data show CDR1 as SGHRS and CDR2 as YFSETQ. V lost 0 bases, J lost 5 bases, and 2 bases lay in between. CDR3 length equals 12 residues. In this sample, this clone turned up once. Antigen specificity is unknown. Other DNA sequences of this sample code for an identical CDR3. The rearrangement joins TRBV5-1 to TRBJ1-4; no clear D gene. The sequencing used peripheral blood, collected before any cancer treatment. The receptor was isolated from a female donor of 60 years or more with stage I lung adenocarcinoma. CDR3 loop: CASSLANEKLFF. The CDR3 DNA is TGCGCCAGCAGCTTGGCCAATGAAAAACTGTTTTTT.